A single sample gave rise to the 2 T cell receptor beta chains below, sequenced in a study of T cell responses to AZD1222 COVID-19 vaccine. Method: immunoSEQ multiplex PCR; TCRdb's copy keeps in-frame clones and lacks some. The sample yields 100,000 or so clones, about 88% seen once. The sequencing used peripheral blood, collected on day 0 of AZD1222 vaccination. The receptors stem from an adult in good health.

J is TRBJ1-6 and V is TRBV30, with 9 bases that match TRBD1. There are 17 residues in the CDR3. V was pared by 1 base and J by 2 bases, with 6 bases of the junction left unmatched. CDR1 and CDR2 from the germline V gene are GTSNPN and SVGIG (reference sequence). CDR3 DNA: TGTGCCTGGAGTGCCGTACAGGGGGCTGCCTATAATTCACCCCTCCACTTT. This sequence encodes CAWSAVQGAAYNSPLHF.

This chain uses TRBV30 with TRBJ1-2; D is unresolved. The V gene lost 0 bases and the J gene lost 7 bases, with 21 bases spanning the gap. In germline, CDR1 is GTSNPN, CDR2 SVGIG (reference sequence). The CDR3 has 16 amino acids. The CDR3 DNA follows: TGTGCCTGGAGTGTTGGGCAGGAAGCCGCCTATCGTGGCTACACCTTC. It codes for CAWSVGQEAAYRGYTF.